This T cell receptor beta chain stems from a study of TIL therapy for anti-PD-1-resistant metastatic lung cancer. Overall study context: Patients then received nivolumab; progressors got lymphodepletion, TIL and IL-2. The study's findings and limits: TIL clonotype persistence in blood showed no apparent association with response. Patients were highly selected, enriched for treatment-naive, never-smoker and oncogene-addicted cases.

This was the immunoSEQ v3 assay. Sequencing depth was about 2 million read pairs for survey level, roughly 4.5-6 million for deep. Assay used: immunoSEQ multiplex PCR; TCRdb lists only in-frame clones, some missing. This sample has approximately 53,000 clones; around 80% occur once, and the top ten carry about 4.8%. Time point described: pre-treatment sample, taken before nivolumab and TIL therapy. CDR3 length equals 17 residues. Germline CDR1 and CDR2: SGHTA and FQGNSA. V was cut by 5 bases and J by 3 bases, with 20 bases left in between. In regard to this clone: Antigen unknown.

This chain links TRBV7-2 with TRBJ1-3; perhaps TRBD1 as D (5 bases). The sequences come from blood, collected at baseline. The sequence was obtained from a woman aged 30 to 85 with non-small cell lung cancer. CDR3: CASSKQAGRLGGNTIYF. Here the CDR3 DNA reads TGTGCCAGCAGCAAACAGGCAGGCCGACTCGGTGGAAACACCATATATTTT.